A single sample gave rise to the 4 T cell receptor beta chains below, sequenced in a study of blood T cell repertoires in COVID-19. TCRdb's table, derived via immunoSEQ multiplex PCR, lists solely in-frame clones and lacks some. The table lists around 200,000 clones, approximately 87% of them singletons. The specimen was peripheral blood. Every receptor here comes from a man aged 35 to 55 with active or convalescent COVID-19.

The chain links TRBV11-2 to TRBJ2-7; no clear D gene. From germline, CDR1 is SGHAT and CDR2 FQNNGV. The CDR3 totals 13 residues. The V end was cut by 6 bases, the J end by 2 bases, with 11 bases between. The CDR3: CASRPPGAYEQYF. Here the CDR3 DNA reads TGTGCCAGCAGGCCACCTGGAGCCTACGAGCAGTACTTC. Full variable domain (remainder filled in from reference TRBV11-2 and TRBJ2-7): EAGVAQSPRYKIIEKRQSVAFWCNPISGHATLYWYQQILGQGPKLLIQFQNNGVVDDSQLPKDRFSAERLKGVDSTLKIQPAKLEDSAVYLCASRPPGAYEQYFGPGTRLTVT.

The chain recombines TRBV19 with TRBJ1-1; 9 nucleotides line up with TRBD1. V was pared by 4 bases and J by 0 bases, with 3 bases of the junction left unmatched. CDR3 size: 15 residues. In germline, CDR1 is LNHDA, CDR2 SQIVND (reference sequence). As DNA, the CDR3 is TGTGCCAGTAGTAGACAGGGGGATATGAACACTGAAGCTTTCTTT. Amino acids: CASSRQGDMNTEAFF.

V and J are TRBV27 and TRBJ1-1; tentative D call: TRBD1 (6 bases). CDR3 length equals 16 residues. Germline V gives CDR1 MNHEY, CDR2 SMNVEV (reference sequence). V dropped 7 bases and J dropped 1 base, with 19 bases sitting between them. In DNA form, the CDR3 reads TGTGCCAGCAAGGCGGGGGGCCGCTCTTCGAACACTGAAGCTTTCTTT. Translated: CASKAGGRSSNTEAFF.

In its sample, this clone was seen once. The chain carries TRBV5-1 and TRBJ1-2; 9 nucleotides agree with TRBD1. The J segment lost 8 bases and the V segment lost 4 bases, leaving 12 bases of the junction unmatched. This CDR3 has 15 residues. In germline, CDR1 is SGHRS, CDR2 YFSETQ. CDR3 DNA: TGCGCCAGCAGCCGCATCCCCACAGGGGGCCTGGGCTACACCTTC. Protein product: CASSRIPTGGLGYTF.